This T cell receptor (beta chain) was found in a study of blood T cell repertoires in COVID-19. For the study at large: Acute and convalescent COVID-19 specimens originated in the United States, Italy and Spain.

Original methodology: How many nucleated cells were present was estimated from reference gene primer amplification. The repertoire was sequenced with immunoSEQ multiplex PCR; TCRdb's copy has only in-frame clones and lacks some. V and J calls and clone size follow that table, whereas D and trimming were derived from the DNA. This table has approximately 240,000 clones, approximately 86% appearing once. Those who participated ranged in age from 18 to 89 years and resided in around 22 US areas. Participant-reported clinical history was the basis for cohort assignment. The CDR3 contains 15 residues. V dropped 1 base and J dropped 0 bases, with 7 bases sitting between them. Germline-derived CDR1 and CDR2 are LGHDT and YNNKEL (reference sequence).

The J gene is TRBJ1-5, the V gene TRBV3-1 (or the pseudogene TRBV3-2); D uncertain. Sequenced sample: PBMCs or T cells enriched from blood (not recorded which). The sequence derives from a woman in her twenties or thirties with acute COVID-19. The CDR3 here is CASSQGRSSNQPQHF. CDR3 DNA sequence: TGTGCCAGCAGCCAAGGGCGGAGTAGCAATCAGCCCCAGCATTTT.